The 4 T cell receptor beta chains given below trace back to one sample, sequenced in a study of T cell repertoires in cytomegalovirus infection (dated by TCRdb to about 2019). Instrument used: Illumina HiSeq 1500. The public sequencing data were trimmed at Q25 with fastp and processed into clonotypes with MiXCR by TCRdb, which kept only in-frame beta chains. Every entry covers one CDR3 protein and lists the most common genes and DNA from its rows. Present in this sample are 250,000 to 300,000 distinct CDR3 sequences, about 18% of which were seen just once. The ten largest make up 40% to 55% of the sample. The sample comprised CD8+ T cells from PBMCs. The receptors come from a human donor in good health (CMV status not recorded). Some clones in this sample may be carry-over from other donors' samples.

In this sample, this clonotype turned up many times. V usage is TRBV4-1 and J usage is TRBJ1-1; possibly TRBD1 for D (6 bases). The CDR3 has 13 amino acids. Trimming shortened V by 3 bases and J by 1 base, and 6 bases separated the two germline ends. Germline V lookup: CDR1 MGHRA, CDR2 YSYEKL. CDR3 residues: CASSQTGNTEAFF. The DNA of the CDR3 is TGCGCCAGCAGCCAGACAGGGAACACTGAAGCTTTCTTT.

This clonotype turned up a few times. The genes are TRBV6-1 and TRBJ1-4, with a tentative D call TRBD1 (5 bases). Germline V gives CDR1 MNHNS, CDR2 SASEGT. The CDR3 loop spans 15 amino acids. V shed 7 bases and J shed 5 bases, with 17 bases lying between them. As DNA, the CDR3 is TGTGCCAGCAAGCCCACCGGGGGTATAAATGAAAAACTGTTTTTT. Protein: CASKPTGGINEKLFF.

This clonotype was picked up many times. The chain combines TRBV20-1 with TRBJ2-7, with D possibly matching TRBD1 (5 bases). This CDR3 spans 14 amino acids. Germline V gene sequence: CDR1 DFQATT, CDR2 SNEGSKA (reference sequence). Trimming cost V 1 base and J 2 bases, with 12 bases left between them. CDR3 sequence reads: CSARAPDTTYEQYF. The DNA of the CDR3 is TGCAGTGCTAGAGCCCCGGACACAACCTACGAGCAGTACTTC.

This clonotype was seen repeatedly, ten times or more. The chain carries TRBV28 and TRBJ1-2; 8 nucleotides align to TRBD1. V shed 8 bases, J shed 8 bases, and the junction held 13 bases outside the gene matches. Germline V gene sequence: CDR1 MDHEN, CDR2 SYDVKM. The CDR3 length is 14 residues. In DNA form, the CDR3 reads TGTGCCAGCCGCGAAACGGGACAGGTATCGGGCTACACCTTC. Protein product: CASRETGQVSGYTF.